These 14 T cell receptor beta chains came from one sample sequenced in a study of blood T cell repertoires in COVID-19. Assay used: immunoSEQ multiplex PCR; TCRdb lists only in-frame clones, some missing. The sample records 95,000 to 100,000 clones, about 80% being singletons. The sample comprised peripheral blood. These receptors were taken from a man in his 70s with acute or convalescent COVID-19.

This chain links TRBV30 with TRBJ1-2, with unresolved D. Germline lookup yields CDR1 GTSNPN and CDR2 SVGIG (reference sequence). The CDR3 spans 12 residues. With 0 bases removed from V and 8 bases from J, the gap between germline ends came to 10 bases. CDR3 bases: TGTGCCTGGAGTGTAACTTCGGGGGGCTACACCTTC. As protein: CAWSVTSGGYTF.

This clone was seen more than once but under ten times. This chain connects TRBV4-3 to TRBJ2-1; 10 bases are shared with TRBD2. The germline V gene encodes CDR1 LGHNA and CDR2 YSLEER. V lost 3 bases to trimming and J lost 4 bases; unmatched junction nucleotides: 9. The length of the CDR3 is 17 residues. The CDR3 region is CASSQEASGSMYNEQFF. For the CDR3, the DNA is TGCGCCAGCAGCCAGGAGGCTAGCGGGAGCATGTACAATGAGCAGTTCTTC.

CDR3 residues: CAISETGANTEAFF. The CDR3 region has the DNA TGTGCCATCAGTGAGACAGGGGCTAACACTGAAGCTTTCTTT. The chain is built from TRBV10-3 and TRBJ1-1; TRBD1 matches 7 bases. J was trimmed by 2 bases and V by 2 bases; bases with no gene match: 2. The CDR3 has 14 amino acids. CDR1 and CDR2 (germline): ENHRY, SYGVKD.

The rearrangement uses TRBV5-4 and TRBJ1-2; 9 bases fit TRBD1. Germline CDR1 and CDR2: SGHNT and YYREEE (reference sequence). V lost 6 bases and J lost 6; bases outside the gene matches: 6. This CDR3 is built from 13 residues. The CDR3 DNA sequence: TGTGCCAGCACTCGACAGGGGGTCCATGGCTACACCTTC. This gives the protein CASTRQGVHGYTF. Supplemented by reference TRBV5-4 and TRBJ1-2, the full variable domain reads ETGVTQSPTHLIKTRGQQVTLRCSSQSGHNTVSWYQQALGQGPQFIFQYYREEENGRGNFPPRFSGLQFPNYSSELNVNALELDDSALYLCASTRQGVHGYTFGSGTRLTVV.

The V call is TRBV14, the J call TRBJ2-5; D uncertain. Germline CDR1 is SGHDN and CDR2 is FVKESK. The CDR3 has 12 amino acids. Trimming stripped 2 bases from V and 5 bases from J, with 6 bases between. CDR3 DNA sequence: TGTGCCAGCAGCCAAATCGTGGAGACCCAGTACTTC. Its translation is CASSQIVETQYF.

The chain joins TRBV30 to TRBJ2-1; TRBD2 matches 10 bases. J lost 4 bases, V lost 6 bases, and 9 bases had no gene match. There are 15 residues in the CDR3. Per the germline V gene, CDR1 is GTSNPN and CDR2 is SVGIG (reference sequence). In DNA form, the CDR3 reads TGTGCCTGCCTCATCGGACTAGCGGTTTACAATGAGCAGTTCTTC. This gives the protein CACLIGLAVYNEQFF.

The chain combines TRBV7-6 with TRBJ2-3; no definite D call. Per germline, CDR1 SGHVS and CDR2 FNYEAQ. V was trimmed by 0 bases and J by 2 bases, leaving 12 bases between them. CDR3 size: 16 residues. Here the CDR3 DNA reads TGTGCCAGCAGCTTAGCGTTGGGTTACTACACAGATACGCAGTATTTT. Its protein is CASSLALGYYTDTQYF.

CDR3 sequence: CASSLGQSGPQHF. The CDR3, as DNA: TGTGCCAGCAGCTTGGGACAGTCCGGGCCCCAGCATTTT. The V and J genes are TRBV11-2 and TRBJ1-5; 7 bases fit TRBD1. CDR3 size: 13 residues. CDR1 and CDR2 from the germline V gene are SGHAT and FQNNGV. V gave up 3 bases and J gave up 9 bases; unmatched junction bases: 5.

The CDR3 nucleotides are TGTGCCAGCAGACCGAGGTCTAGCTTAGTTCAGTACTTC. Amino acids: CASRPRSSLVQYF. The J gene is TRBJ2-4, the V gene TRBV12-3 or TRBV12-4; D perhaps matches TRBD2 (5 bases). Between the trimmed V and J ends, which lost 6 bases and 11 bases, there was a span of 17 bases. This CDR3 spans 13 amino acids.

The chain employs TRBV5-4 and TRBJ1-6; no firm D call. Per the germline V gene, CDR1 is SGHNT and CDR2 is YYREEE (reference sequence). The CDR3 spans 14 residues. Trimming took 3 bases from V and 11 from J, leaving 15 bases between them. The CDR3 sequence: CASSSPTDWAPLHF. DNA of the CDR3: TGTGCCAGCAGCTCGCCGACGGACTGGGCACCCCTCCACTTT.

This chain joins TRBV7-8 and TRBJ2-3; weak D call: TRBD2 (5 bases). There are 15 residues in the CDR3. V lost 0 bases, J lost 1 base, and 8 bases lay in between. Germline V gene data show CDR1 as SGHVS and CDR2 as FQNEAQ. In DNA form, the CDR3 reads TGTGCCAGCAGCTTAGCGCGGGCAGGCACAGATACGCAGTATTTT. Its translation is CASSLARAGTDTQYF.

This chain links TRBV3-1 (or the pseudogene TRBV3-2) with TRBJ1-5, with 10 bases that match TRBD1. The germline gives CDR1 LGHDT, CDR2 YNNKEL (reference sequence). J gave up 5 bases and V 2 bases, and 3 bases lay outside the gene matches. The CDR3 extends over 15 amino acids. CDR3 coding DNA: TGTGCCAGCAGCCAAAGGACAGGGGGATATCAGCCCCAGCATTTT. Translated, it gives CASSQRTGGYQPQHF.

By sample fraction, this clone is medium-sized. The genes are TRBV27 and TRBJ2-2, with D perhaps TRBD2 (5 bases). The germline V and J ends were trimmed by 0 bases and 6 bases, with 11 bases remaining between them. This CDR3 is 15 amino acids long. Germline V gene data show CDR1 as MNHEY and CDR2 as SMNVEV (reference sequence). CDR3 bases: TGTGCCAGCAGTTTATCAGCCTACGGGGCCGGGGAGCTGTTTTTT. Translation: CASSLSAYGAGELFF.

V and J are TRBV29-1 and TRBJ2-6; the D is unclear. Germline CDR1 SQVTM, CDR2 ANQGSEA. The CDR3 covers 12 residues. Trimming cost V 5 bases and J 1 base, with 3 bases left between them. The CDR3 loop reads CSVQSGANVLTF. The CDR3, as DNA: TGCAGCGTTCAATCTGGGGCCAACGTCCTGACTTTC.